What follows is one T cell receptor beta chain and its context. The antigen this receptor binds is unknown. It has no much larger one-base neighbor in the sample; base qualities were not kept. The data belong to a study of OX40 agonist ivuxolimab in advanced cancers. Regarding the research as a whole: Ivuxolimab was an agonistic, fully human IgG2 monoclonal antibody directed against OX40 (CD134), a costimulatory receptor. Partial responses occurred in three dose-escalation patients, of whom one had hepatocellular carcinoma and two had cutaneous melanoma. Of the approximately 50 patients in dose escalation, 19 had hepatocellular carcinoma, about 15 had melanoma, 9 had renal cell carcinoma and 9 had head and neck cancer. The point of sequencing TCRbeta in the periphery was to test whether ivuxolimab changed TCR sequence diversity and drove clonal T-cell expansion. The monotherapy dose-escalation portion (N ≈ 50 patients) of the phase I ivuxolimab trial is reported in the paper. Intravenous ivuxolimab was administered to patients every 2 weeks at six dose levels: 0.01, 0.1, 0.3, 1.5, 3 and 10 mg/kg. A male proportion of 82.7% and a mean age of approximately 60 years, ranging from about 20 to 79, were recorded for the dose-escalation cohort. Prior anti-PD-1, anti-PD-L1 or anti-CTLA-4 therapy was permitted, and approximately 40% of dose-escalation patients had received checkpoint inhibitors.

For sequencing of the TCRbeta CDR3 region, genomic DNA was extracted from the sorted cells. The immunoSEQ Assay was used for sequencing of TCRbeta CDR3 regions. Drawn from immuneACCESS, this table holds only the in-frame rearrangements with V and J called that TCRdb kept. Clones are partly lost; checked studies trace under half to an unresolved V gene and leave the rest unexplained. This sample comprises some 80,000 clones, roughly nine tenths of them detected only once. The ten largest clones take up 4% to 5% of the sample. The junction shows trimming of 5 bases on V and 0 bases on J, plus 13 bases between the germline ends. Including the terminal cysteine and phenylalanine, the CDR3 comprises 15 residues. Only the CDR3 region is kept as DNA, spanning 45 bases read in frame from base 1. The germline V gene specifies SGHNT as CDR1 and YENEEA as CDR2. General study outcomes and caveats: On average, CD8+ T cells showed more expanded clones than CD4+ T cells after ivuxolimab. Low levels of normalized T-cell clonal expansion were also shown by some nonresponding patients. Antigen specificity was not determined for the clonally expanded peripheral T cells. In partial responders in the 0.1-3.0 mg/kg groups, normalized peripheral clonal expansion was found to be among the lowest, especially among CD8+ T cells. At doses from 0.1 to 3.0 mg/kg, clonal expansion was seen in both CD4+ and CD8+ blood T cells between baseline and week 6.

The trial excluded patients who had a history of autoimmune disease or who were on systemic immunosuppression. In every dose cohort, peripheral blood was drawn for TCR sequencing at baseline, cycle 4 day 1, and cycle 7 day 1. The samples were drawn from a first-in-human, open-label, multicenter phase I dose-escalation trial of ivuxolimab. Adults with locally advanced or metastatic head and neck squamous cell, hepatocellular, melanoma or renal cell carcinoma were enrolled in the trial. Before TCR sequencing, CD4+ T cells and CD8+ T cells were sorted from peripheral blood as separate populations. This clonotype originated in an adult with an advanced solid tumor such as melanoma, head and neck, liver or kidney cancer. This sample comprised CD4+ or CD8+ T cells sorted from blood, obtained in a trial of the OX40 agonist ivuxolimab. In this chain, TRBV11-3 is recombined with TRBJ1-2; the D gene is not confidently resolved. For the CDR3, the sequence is CASSLEVGSNYGYTF. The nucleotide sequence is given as TGTGCCAGCAGCCTCGAGGTCGGGTCTAACTATGGCTACACCTTC.